The rows below give T cell receptor beta chains drawn from one sample of a study of T cells in Graves' hyperthyroidism and ophthalmopathy. From the multiplex PCR reads, TCRdb called clonotypes with MiXCR, one entry per CDR3 protein. The sample comprises hundreds of thousands of distinct CDR3 sequences, approximately 36% of which are singletons, and less than 35% rests with the top ten. The sample was blood. Receptors originate from a woman aged 40 to 50 with Graves' hyperthyroidism. Both conserved end residues are part of each CDR3. A D gene is named only where the DNA matches it firmly. Only some rows state a clone size, as once, few, many or a class for expanded clones.

CDR3 DNA: TGTGCCAGCAGCCAAGCACTGAATTCACCCCTCCACTTT
CDR3 protein: CASSQALNSPLHF
clone size: many
V gene: TRBV14
D gene: NA
J gene: TRBJ1-6

CDR3 DNA: TGTGCCAGCAGCTTGTCCGGAAAGAGGGGCGTTTCAGCTTTCTTT
CDR3 protein: CASSLSGKRGVSAFF
clone size: NA
V gene: TRBV7-9
D gene: NA
J gene: TRBJ1-1

CDR3 DNA: TGTGCCAGCAGTGAAGCAAGGTATGGCAGGGGACCTCCCAGAGCTTTCTTT
CDR3 protein: CASSEARYGRGPPRAFF
clone size: many
V gene: TRBV2
D gene: NA
J gene: TRBJ1-1

CDR3 DNA: TGTGCCAGCAGCCGGACAGGAGGGGGTGAAAAACTGTTTTTT
CDR3 protein: CASSRTGGGEKLFF
clone size: NA
V gene: TRBV12-3/TRBV12-4
D gene: TRBD1
J gene: TRBJ1-4

CDR3 DNA: TGCGCCAGCAGCCAAGTAGGGACAGGGAGCGAGCAGTACTTC
CDR3 protein: CASSQVGTGSEQYF
clone size: NA
V gene: TRBV7-9
D gene: TRBD1
J gene: TRBJ2-7

CDR3 DNA: TGTGCCACCAGTGGATCTTTACAGGGAGGGACCCAGTACTTC
CDR3 protein: CATSGSLQGGTQYF
clone size: many
V gene: TRBV24-1
D gene: NA
J gene: TRBJ2-5

CDR3 DNA: TGCGCCAGCAGCCAACCGCCGGGCCAAGGGAGGGATTCACCCCTCCACTTT
CDR3 protein: CASSQPPGQGRDSPLHF
clone size: NA
V gene: TRBV4-3
D gene: NA
J gene: TRBJ1-6

CDR3 DNA: TGTGCCAGCAGTCTAATCGGACAGGGTAACACTGAAGCTTTCTTT
CDR3 protein: CASSLIGQGNTEAFF
clone size: NA
V gene: TRBV7-9
D gene: TRBD1
J gene: TRBJ1-1

CDR3 DNA: TGCAGTGCTAGAGATCAGGGGGACTACCCCTACGAGCAGTACTTC
CDR3 protein: CSARDQGDYPYEQYF
clone size: few
V gene: TRBV20-1
D gene: NA
J gene: TRBJ2-7

CDR3 DNA: TGTGCCAGTCGGGGGGATCCGGGGGAGACCCAGTACTTC
CDR3 protein: CASRGDPGETQYF
clone size: NA
V gene: TRBV19
D gene: TRBD2
J gene: TRBJ2-5

CDR3 DNA: TGCAGCGTTGTGCGGACTAGCGGAGCGAACACCGGGGAGCTGTTTTTT
CDR3 protein: CSVVRTSGANTGELFF
clone size: NA
V gene: TRBV29-1
D gene: TRBD2
J gene: TRBJ2-2

CDR3 DNA: TGCGCCAGTACAGGGGGCGAATCCACTGAAGCTTTCTTT
CDR3 protein: CASTGGESTEAFF
clone size: NA
V gene: TRBV5-1
D gene: TRBD1
J gene: TRBJ1-1

CDR3 DNA: TGTGCCAGCAGCCCGTACCGAGGTCATGGTGAAAAACTGTTTTTT
CDR3 protein: CASSPYRGHGEKLFF
clone size: many
V gene: TRBV7-2
D gene: NA
J gene: TRBJ1-4

CDR3 DNA: TGTGCCAGCAGCGTCACAGGGGAGGGTATTACTGAAGCTTTCTTT
CDR3 protein: CASSVTGEGITEAFF
clone size: NA
V gene: TRBV9
D gene: TRBD1
J gene: TRBJ1-1

CDR3 DNA: TGTGCCATCAGTGAGAGTAGTGGGACTAGCGGGAGGGCGGAGACCCAGTACTTC
CDR3 protein: CAISESSGTSGRAETQYF
clone size: few
V gene: TRBV10-3
D gene: TRBD2
J gene: TRBJ2-5

CDR3 DNA: TGTGCCAGCAGTTGGGAGGTAGACACTGAAGCTTTCTTT
CDR3 protein: CASSWEVDTEAFF
clone size: NA
V gene: TRBV6-4
D gene: NA
J gene: TRBJ1-1

CDR3 DNA: TGTGCCAGCAGTGAAGCGGTGAACGTATATAATGAAAAACTGTTTTTT
CDR3 protein: CASSEAVNVYNEKLFF
clone size: NA
V gene: TRBV6-1
D gene: NA
J gene: TRBJ1-4

CDR3 DNA: TGCGCCAGCAGCTCAAGCCCCACAACTAATGAAAAACTGTTTTTT
CDR3 protein: CASSSSPTTNEKLFF
clone size: few
V gene: TRBV5-1
D gene: NA
J gene: TRBJ1-4

CDR3 DNA: TGTGCCAGCAGCTACGAACGGCAGGGGCTAATGGGGCAGGCCCAGTACTTC
CDR3 protein: CASSYERQGLMGQAQYF
clone size: NA
V gene: TRBV11-1
D gene: NA
J gene: TRBJ2-5

CDR3 DNA: TGTGCCAGCAGGGAATCGGCGGTGGGCCCCCAGCATTTT
CDR3 protein: CASRESAVGPQHF
clone size: many
V gene: TRBV2
D gene: NA
J gene: TRBJ1-5

CDR3 DNA: TGTGCCAGCAGCCGTAACCCTTATGGCTACACCTTC
CDR3 protein: CASSRNPYGYTF
clone size: NA
V gene: TRBV27
D gene: NA
J gene: TRBJ1-2

CDR3 DNA: TGTGCCATCAGTGAGGCGCGGGGTGGCTATGGCTACACCTTC
CDR3 protein: CAISEARGGYGYTF
clone size: many
V gene: TRBV10-3
D gene: NA
J gene: TRBJ1-2

CDR3 DNA: TGCGCCAGCAGCCAAGATCACTTTCTAGCGGGAGCGACCGACGAGCAGTACTTC
CDR3 protein: CASSQDHFLAGATDEQYF
clone size: NA
V gene: TRBV7-9
D gene: TRBD2
J gene: TRBJ2-7

CDR3 DNA: TGCAGTGCTAGCCTTGGGACAGGGGTTTTCTACGAGCAGTACTTC
CDR3 protein: CSASLGTGVFYEQYF
clone size: NA
V gene: TRBV20-1
D gene: TRBD1
J gene: TRBJ2-7

CDR3 DNA: TGCAGTGCTATTGCCCTAGCGGGACCCTTGGAGCAGTACTTC
CDR3 protein: CSAIALAGPLEQYF
clone size: many
V gene: TRBV20-1
D gene: TRBD2
J gene: TRBJ2-7

CDR3 DNA: TGTGCCATCAGTGAAGATACGGGCATGGGAGAAAAACTGTTTTTT
CDR3 protein: CAISEDTGMGEKLFF
clone size: many
V gene: TRBV10-3
D gene: NA
J gene: TRBJ1-4

CDR3 DNA: TGTGCCAGCAGCGGGGACTCCGGCGGGGCGCAGTATTTT
CDR3 protein: CASSGDSGGAQYF
clone size: NA
V gene: TRBV6-5
D gene: NA
J gene: TRBJ2-3

CDR3 DNA: TGTGCCAGCAGGTTTGGGGTTTCTTCCTACGAGCAGTACTTC
CDR3 protein: CASRFGVSSYEQYF
clone size: few
V gene: TRBV6-5
D gene: NA
J gene: TRBJ2-7

CDR3 DNA: TGTGCCAGCAGTACAAAGGACAGGGGGCTCCGGGAGCAGTACTTC
CDR3 protein: CASSTKDRGLREQYF
clone size: NA
V gene: TRBV7-2
D gene: TRBD1
J gene: TRBJ2-7

CDR3 DNA: TGTGCCAGCTCACCCGGGATCTTGGGGAACACTGAAGCTTTCTTT
CDR3 protein: CASSPGILGNTEAFF
clone size: NA
V gene: TRBV7-3
D gene: NA
J gene: TRBJ1-1

CDR3 DNA: TGTGCCAGCAGCAAGACAGGGCCCGGGGAGCTGTTTTTT
CDR3 protein: CASSKTGPGELFF
clone size: few
V gene: TRBV10-2
D gene: TRBD1
J gene: TRBJ2-2

CDR3 DNA: TGCAGCGTTGACCGTGGGGACGAAAAACTGTTTTTT
CDR3 protein: CSVDRGDEKLFF
clone size: many
V gene: TRBV29-1
D gene: NA
J gene: TRBJ1-4

CDR3 DNA: TGTGCCAGCAGCAACGACAGGGGGCTCGGAAACACCATATATTTT
CDR3 protein: CASSNDRGLGNTIYF
clone size: NA
V gene: TRBV6-1
D gene: TRBD1
J gene: TRBJ1-3

CDR3 DNA: TGTGCCAGCAGTGAAGACAAGAGGGGCCCCTACGAGCAGTACTTC
CDR3 protein: CASSEDKRGPYEQYF
clone size: once
V gene: TRBV6-1
D gene: NA
J gene: TRBJ2-7

CDR3 DNA: TGCAGTGCCCCGGACAGGGGAGACCAGCCCCAGCATTTT
CDR3 protein: CSAPDRGDQPQHF
clone size: many
V gene: TRBV20-1
D gene: TRBD1
J gene: TRBJ1-5

CDR3 DNA: TGTGCCAGCAGCGTAGGGGCAGGGAGCAACACTGAAGCTTTCTTT
CDR3 protein: CASSVGAGSNTEAFF
clone size: NA
V gene: TRBV9
D gene: NA
J gene: TRBJ1-1

CDR3 DNA: TGTGCCAGCAGCTTAAGTGCCGGGTCAGGGCATCGGAACACTGAAGCTTTCTTT
CDR3 protein: CASSLSAGSGHRNTEAFF
clone size: NA
V gene: TRBV5-6
D gene: NA
J gene: TRBJ1-1

CDR3 DNA: TGTGCCAGCAGCTTCCCTAGCATTGGAGAGACCCAGTACTTC
CDR3 protein: CASSFPSIGETQYF
clone size: few
V gene: TRBV5-6
D gene: NA
J gene: TRBJ2-5

CDR3 DNA: TGCGCCAGCAGCCAAGATACCCGAATTTTGGGTAACACTGAAGCTTTCTTT
CDR3 protein: CASSQDTRILGNTEAFF
clone size: NA
V gene: TRBV7-9
D gene: NA
J gene: TRBJ1-1

CDR3 DNA: TGTGCCACCGAAGGGACGGGCAATCAGCCCCAGCATTTT
CDR3 protein: CATEGTGNQPQHF
clone size: many
V gene: TRBV19
D gene: NA
J gene: TRBJ1-5

CDR3 DNA: TGCGCCAGCAGTTTTGTGGCGGACAGGGAGGCTTTCTTT
CDR3 protein: CASSFVADREAFF
clone size: once
V gene: TRBV10-2
D gene: TRBD1
J gene: TRBJ1-1

CDR3 DNA: TGTGCCAGCATCCCCGGCTCGAACACTGAAGCTTTCTTT
CDR3 protein: CASIPGSNTEAFF
clone size: NA
V gene: TRBV7-9
D gene: NA
J gene: TRBJ1-1

CDR3 DNA: TGTGCCAGCAGTCTGGGGGGGAGACAGTACTTC
CDR3 protein: CASSLGGRQYF
clone size: NA
V gene: TRBV19
D gene: TRBD2
J gene: TRBJ2-7

CDR3 DNA: TGTGCCAGCAGCTTACGGGGAGGGGAAGGTTCACCCCTCCACTTT
CDR3 protein: CASSLRGGEGSPLHF
clone size: NA
V gene: TRBV7-2
D gene: NA
J gene: TRBJ1-6

CDR3 DNA: TGTGCCATCAGTAGAGACCCGGGACAGGGCTATGGCTACACCTTC
CDR3 protein: CAISRDPGQGYGYTF
clone size: many
V gene: TRBV10-3
D gene: TRBD1
J gene: TRBJ1-2

CDR3 DNA: TGTGCCAGCAGGCCGACAGGGTCTGGGGCCAACGTCCTGACTTTC
CDR3 protein: CASRPTGSGANVLTF
clone size: many
V gene: TRBV6-5
D gene: TRBD1
J gene: TRBJ2-6

CDR3 DNA: TGTGCCAGCAGCCCTCGACGGTGGATGAACACTGAAGCTTTCTTT
CDR3 protein: CASSPRRWMNTEAFF
clone size: once
V gene: TRBV7-3
D gene: NA
J gene: TRBJ1-1

CDR3 DNA: TGTGCCAGCAGTCAACAGGGGGTCCTGAATTCACCCCTCCACTTT
CDR3 protein: CASSQQGVLNSPLHF
clone size: NA
V gene: TRBV2
D gene: TRBD1
J gene: TRBJ1-6

CDR3 DNA: TGCGCCAGCAGCCAAGATGGGGGGGGTGAGGGAGAGACCCAGTACTTC
CDR3 protein: CASSQDGGGEGETQYF
clone size: few
V gene: TRBV5-1
D gene: TRBD2
J gene: TRBJ2-5